This TCR beta chain was recovered during a study of blood T cell repertoires in COVID-19. Study information: The study drew acute and convalescent COVID-19 samples from the United States, Italy and Spain. Sources were T cells, B-cell-depleted T cells, or PBMCs; the material itself was cDNA or gDNA.

Per the original methods: The authors estimated nucleated cell counts from reference gene primer amplification. Generated by immunoSEQ multiplex PCR, the TCRdb table keeps only in-frame clones and is missing some. V and J calls and clone size follow that table, whereas D and trimming were derived from the DNA. The data hold 200,000 or so clones, with approximately 80% observed a single time. V dropped 3 bases and J dropped 2; count of bases not matched to a gene: 5. CDR1 and CDR2 (germline): DFQATT, SNEGSKA (reference sequence). This CDR3 has 15 amino acids. The chain couples TRBV20-1 to TRBJ2-2; 8 bases match TRBD2. The sequencing sample was made of peripheral blood. The clonotype originates from a woman over 75 with acute or convalescent COVID-19. CDR3 sequence (DNA): TGCAGTGCTAGTTCCGGGAGGGCAAACACCGGGGAGCTGTTTTTT. This translates into CSASSGRANTGELFF.